The 2 T cell receptor beta chains below were found in one sample sequenced in a study of blood T cell repertoires in COVID-19. Here immunoSEQ multiplex PCR was the method, and the copy in TCRdb shows in-frame clones only, minus some. The profile shows 120,000 to 150,000 clones, less than 90% of them singletons. Sequencing used PBMCs or T cells enriched from blood (not recorded which). All receptors come from a woman in her forties or fifties who had been exposed to COVID-19.

The gene calls are TRBV6-5 and TRBJ2-7; 15 bases align to TRBD2. V trimming: 4 bases; J trimming: 3 bases; junction bases outside the gene matches: 4. The CDR3 runs 16 residues. Germline-derived CDR1 and CDR2 are MNHEY and SVGAGI. CDR3 DNA sequence: TGTGCCAGCAGTTCTAGGACTAGCGGGAGGGGCTACGAGCAGTACTTC. Translating it yields CASSSRTSGRGYEQYF.

The V call is TRBV11-2, the J call TRBJ2-3, with TRBD1 identical over 7 bases. Trimming took 2 bases from V and 3 from J; bases not matched to a gene: 5. Germline values: CDR1 SGHAT, CDR2 FQNNGV. This CDR3 has 15 residues. CDR3 coding DNA: TGTGCCAGCAGCTTACGATCAGGGGGAACAGATACGCAGTATTTT. It encodes CASSLRSGGTDTQYF.